This TCR beta chain was retrieved from a study of T cells in Graves' hyperthyroidism and ophthalmopathy. Broader study findings: Expanded thyroid clonotypes (above 0.001) were mostly also found in blood.

Amplified regions were TCR beta CDR3 sequences from RNA transcripts. An initial round of RT-PCR targeting the TCR CDR3 relied on the HTBI primer set. TCRdb processed the multiplex PCR reads anew with MiXCR; each CDR3 protein has one entry. The sample has roughly 500,000 distinct CDR3 sequences, around 46% seen once. Concerning this clonotype itself: The antigen remains unidentified.

Diagnoses rested on clinical symptoms, serum thyroxine and TRAb, thyroid ultrasound and orbital computed tomography. This CDR3 contains 12 residues. With 7 bases removed from V and 4 bases from J, the gap between germline ends came to 8 bases. Per germline, CDR1 SGHDT and CDR2 YYEEEE. The V and J genes are TRBV5-6 and TRBJ2-2; possibly TRBD2 for D (6 bases). The sequence derives from an adult woman with Graves' disease, either hyperthyroidism or ophthalmopathy (not recorded which). Sequenced material: peripheral blood or thyroid tissue (not recorded which). CDR3 in amino acids: CASDGGTGELFF. In nucleotides, the CDR3 is TGTGCCAGCGACGGGGGCACCGGGGAGCTGTTTTTT.